These T cell receptor beta chains were read from a single sample in a study of blood T cell repertoires in COVID-19. TCRdb's copy holds only in-frame clones and misses some; the assay was immunoSEQ multiplex PCR. This table holds some 350,000 clones, around nine tenths found once. The sequenced material came from peripheral blood. These receptors originate from a woman aged 70 to 79 with COVID-19, enrolled during active disease. Each CDR3 is given with its conserved first and last residue. D genes are given only for firm matches. For some rows the clone size is stated as once, few or many, or as a class when expanded; others skip it.

clone_size	v_call	j_call	d_call	cdr3_aa	cdr3_nt
.	TRBV5-4	TRBJ2-7	.	CASSSGTREQYF	TGTGCCAGCAGCTCCGGGACTCGCGAGCAGTACTTC
.	TRBV6-5	TRBJ2-7	.	CASTGDYEQYF	TGTGCCAGCACGGGGGACTACGAGCAGTACTTC
.	TRBV3-1/TRBV3-2	TRBJ2-5	.	CASSRSEETQYF	TGTGCCAGCAGCCGCTCGGAAGAGACCCAGTACTTC
.	TRBV7-2	TRBJ1-3	TRBD1	CASSSQQGKGNTIYF	TGTGCCAGCAGCTCGCAACAGGGGAAGGGAAACACCATATATTTT
.	TRBV5-1	TRBJ2-5	TRBD1	CASSFQGAQETQYF	TGCGCCAGCAGCTTCCAGGGGGCCCAAGAGACCCAGTACTTC
.	TRBV6-6	TRBJ1-4	.	CAFRVWEEKLFF	TGTGCCTTCAGGGTCTGGGAAGAGAAACTGTTTTTT
.	TRBV30	TRBJ2-7	.	CAWRSSLWSYEQYF	TGTGCCTGGAGGTCGAGTTTATGGTCCTACGAGCAGTACTTC
.	TRBV7-9	TRBJ2-5	.	CASSISGLKETQYF	TGTGCCAGCAGCATATCAGGACTGAAAGAGACCCAGTACTTC
.	TRBV24-1	TRBJ2-2	TRBD1	CATSDPTGSVTGELFF	TGTGCCACCAGTGACCCGACAGGGTCCGTCACCGGGGAGCTGTTTTTT
.	TRBV24-1	TRBJ1-2	TRBD1	CATRGTGAGYTF	TGTGCCACCAGGGGGACAGGGGCTGGCTACACCTTC
.	TRBV13	TRBJ1-1	.	CASSPRRTRETEAFF	TGTGCCAGCAGCCCCCGTCGGACACGGGAGACTGAAGCTTTCTTT
.	TRBV4-3	TRBJ2-6	TRBD2	CASSPRTSGGSSGANVLTF	TGCGCCAGCAGCCCCCGGACTAGCGGGGGGAGCTCTGGGGCCAACGTCCTGACTTTC
once	TRBV2	TRBJ1-3	TRBD1	CASRADRANGNTIYF	TGTGCCAGCAGGGCGGACAGGGCGAATGGAAACACCATATATTTT
.	TRBV24-1	TRBJ2-2	.	CATSDWTPTGELFF	TGTGCCACCAGTGATTGGACTCCCACCGGGGAGCTGTTTTTT
.	TRBV9	TRBJ1-2	.	CASSVTTGYGYTF	TGTGCCAGCAGCGTAACGACAGGATATGGCTACACCTTC
.	TRBV12-5	TRBJ2-3	.	CASGLVPDGTPSTDTQYF	TGTGCTAGTGGTTTGGTGCCAGACGGGACACCTAGCACAGATACGCAGTATTTT
.	TRBV5-6	TRBJ1-1	TRBD1	CASSWDRGTEAFF	TGTGCCAGCAGTTGGGACAGGGGTACTGAAGCTTTCTTT
many	TRBV2	TRBJ1-2	TRBD1	CASTDRPTNYGYTF	TGTGCCAGCACGGACAGGCCTACCAACTATGGCTACACCTTC
.	TRBV18	TRBJ1-6	.	CASSPYVTGYSYNSPLHF	TGTGCCAGCTCACCGTACGTTACAGGATACTCCTATAATTCACCCCTCCACTTT
.	TRBV9	TRBJ1-3	.	CASSAFDSLSGNTIYF	TGTGCCAGCAGCGCCTTTGACAGCCTTTCTGGAAACACCATATATTTT
.	TRBV5-4	TRBJ1-3	.	CASSLQTGSGNTIYF	TGTGCCAGCAGCTTACAGACAGGCTCTGGAAACACCATATATTTT
.	TRBV30	TRBJ2-7	TRBD1	CAWSRDRSFYEQYF	TGTGCCTGGAGCAGGGACAGGAGCTTCTACGAGCAGTACTTC
.	TRBV18	TRBJ1-1	.	CASSSGFGNTEAFF	TGTGCCAGCTCATCAGGGTTTGGGAACACTGAAGCTTTCTTT
.	TRBV11-2	TRBJ2-7	TRBD2	CASSSLAGGLYEQYF	TGTGCCAGCAGCTCTCTAGCGGGGGGGCTCTACGAGCAGTACTTC
.	TRBV6-5	TRBJ1-1	.	CASKRDINTEAFF	TGTGCCAGCAAGAGAGACATCAACACTGAAGCTTTCTTT
once	TRBV28	TRBJ1-2	.	CASSYPGGIYGYTF	TGTGCCAGCAGTTATCCGGGGGGGATATATGGCTACACCTTC
.	TRBV14	TRBJ1-2	TRBD1	CASSQGDRSGYTF	TGTGCCAGCAGCCAAGGGGACAGGAGCGGCTACACCTTC